Below are 30 T cell receptor beta chains sequenced from a single sample in a study of Graves' ophthalmopathy and Graves' hyperthyroidism. The authors amplified TCR beta CDR3 regions, and they did so from RNA transcripts for repertoire sequencing. The workflow started with a first-round RT-PCR run with HTBI primers and then moved on to a second-round multiplex PCR. TCRdb re-called the multiplex PCR reads through MiXCR, storing one row per CDR3 protein. The sample consists of about 220,000 distinct CDR3 sequences, 20% to 25% of them appearing once. The sample taken for sequencing was peripheral blood. The receptors stem from a woman between 45 and 65 years old with Graves' ophthalmopathy.

The V and J genes are TRBV28 and TRBJ2-6; 7 bases align to TRBD1. The germline CDR1 and CDR2 sequences are MDHEN and SYDVKM. This CDR3 region has 17 residues. The J segment lost 0 bases and the V segment lost 5 bases, leaving 7 bases of the junction unmatched. The CDR3: CASSPYYRGSGANVLTF. The CDR3 DNA sequence: TGTGCCAGCAGTCCCTACTACAGGGGCTCTGGGGCCAACGTCCTGACTTTC.

At least ten counts were recorded for this clonotype. The J gene is TRBJ1-4, the V gene TRBV5-8, with D uncertain. Trimming took off 6 bases at V and 10 bases at J, with 13 bases between the two ends. Germline assignment: CDR1 SGHTS and CDR2 YDEGEE. The length of the CDR3 is 12 residues. CDR3 residues: CASKAWEGKLFF. The CDR3 DNA is TGTGCCAGCAAAGCGTGGGAGGGAAAACTGTTTTTT.

The chain recombines TRBV20-1 with TRBJ2-5, with TRBD1 matching 10 bases. Germline lookup yields CDR1 DFQATT and CDR2 SNEGSKA (reference sequence). There are 14 residues in the CDR3. With V trimmed by 5 bases and J by 5 bases, 8 bases remained unmatched. The CDR3 nucleotides read TGCAGTGCTGGGGACAGGGGACTGGATGAGACCCAGTACTTC. It codes for CSAGDRGLDETQYF.

The chain's CDR3 is CASSDGLAGPYEQYF. The CDR3 DNA reads as TGTGCCAGCAGCGATGGACTAGCGGGACCCTACGAGCAGTACTTC. The J gene is TRBJ2-7, the V gene TRBV4-2; 12 bases line up with TRBD2. The CDR3 has 15 amino acids. Germline-derived CDR1 and CDR2 are LGHNA and YNFKEQ. The V segment lost 5 bases and the J segment 2 bases; nucleotides outside the gene matches: 4.

This clonotype has ten or more counts. The chain carries TRBV20-1 and TRBJ1-6; D possibly corresponds to TRBD1 (5 bases). The CDR3 totals 15 residues. Trimming removed 3 bases from V and 5 bases from J, with 14 bases in between. The germline V gene encodes CDR1 DFQATT and CDR2 SNEGSKA (reference sequence). This CDR3 is CSASRGVENNSPLHF. DNA for the CDR3: TGCAGTGCTAGTCGGGGGGTAGAGAATAATTCACCCCTCCACTTT.

This clonotype was found many times. The gene calls are TRBV19 and TRBJ2-2; D not certain. The CDR3 covers 12 residues. CDR1 is LNHDA, CDR2 SQIVND, per germline (reference sequence). The V end lost 4 bases, the J end lost 6 bases, and 6 bases lay between the germline ends. CDR3 region: CASSTLSGELFF. In DNA, the CDR3 is TGTGCCAGTAGTACCCTTTCCGGGGAGCTGTTTTTT.

The V call is TRBV12-3 or TRBV12-4, the J call TRBJ2-7, with 9 bases fitting TRBD2. This CDR3 spans 14 amino acids. The V segment lost 5 bases and the J segment 7 bases; nucleotides outside the gene matches: 9. The DNA for the CDR3 is TGTGCCAGCAGTCTCGGGACTAGCAGGGTAGAGCAGTACTTC. Encoded protein: CASSLGTSRVEQYF.

This clonotype was seen ten or more times. This chain's CDR3 is CASSIGSGSSYEQYF. The CDR3 nucleotides are TGTGCCAGTAGTATTGGATCTGGGAGCTCCTACGAGCAGTACTTC. This chain joins TRBV19 and TRBJ2-7, with D possibly being TRBD2 (5 bases). Trimming took off 3 bases at V and 0 bases at J, with 12 bases between the two ends. From germline, CDR1 is LNHDA and CDR2 SQIVND (reference sequence). The CDR3 runs 15 residues.

The rearrangement uses TRBV12-3 or TRBV12-4 and TRBJ1-2, with D uncertain. The CDR3 contains 14 residues. V was pared by 4 bases and J by 1 base, with 10 bases between. CDR3 sequence (DNA): TGTGCCAGCAGTTACCAAACAGTTAACTATGGCTACACCTTC. It specifies CASSYQTVNYGYTF.

This clonotype occurred many times. The chain uses TRBV12-5 and TRBJ1-1; D gene ambiguous. Germline CDR1 reads LGHNT; CDR2 reads FRNRAP. This CDR3 spans 15 amino acids. V was clipped by 0 bases and J by 7 bases, with 15 bases between them. The CDR3, as DNA: TGTGCTAGTGGTTTGGTACTTTTGGGGTCGAGTGAAGCTTTCTTT. The encoded protein is CASGLVLLGSSEAFF.

This clonotype came up many times. This chain connects TRBV4-1 to TRBJ2-5, with 7 bases fitting TRBD2. Germline trimming cut 2 bases from V and 5 bases from J; bases unmatched to any gene: 14. This CDR3 comprises 17 residues. The V gene's germline CDR1 is MGHRA and CDR2 YSYEKL. CDR3 sequence reads: CASSQLRYSLAVETQYF. CDR3 sequence (DNA): TGCGCCAGCAGCCAACTCCGGTACAGCCTAGCGGTTGAGACCCAGTACTTC.

The rearrangement uses TRBV6-1 and TRBJ2-7, with TRBD2 matching over 11 bases. The CDR3 consists of 14 residues. V trimming: 8 bases; J trimming: 1 base; junction bases outside the gene matches: 4. Germline V gives CDR1 MNHNS, CDR2 SASEGT. The CDR3 reads CASSTSGASYEQYF. CDR3 sequence (DNA): TGTGCCAGCTCGACTAGCGGGGCTTCCTACGAGCAGTACTTC.

This clonotype was recorded a few times. J is TRBJ2-5 and V is TRBV10-3, with TRBD1 identical over 7 bases. The germline V gene has CDR1 ENHRY and CDR2 SYGVKD. The V gene end was trimmed by 6 bases and the J gene end by 2 bases; junction bases not matched to a gene: 12. The CDR3 runs to 16 residues. The CDR3, as DNA: TGTGCCATCAGCGGGACAACAGGGGCTTTTCAAGAGACCCAGTACTTC. It specifies CAISGTTGAFQETQYF.

This clonotype was counted at least ten times. The rearrangement uses TRBV4-2 and TRBJ1-1, with TRBD1 as a possible D gene (6 bases). Germline-derived CDR1 and CDR2 are LGHNA and YNFKEQ. There are 16 residues in the CDR3. The ends were cut back, 1 base at V and 3 bases at J, with 15 bases in the middle. For the CDR3, the DNA is TGTGCCAGCAGCCAAGGGACGGGTACAGGGCACACTGAAGCTTTCTTT. It specifies CASSQGTGTGHTEAFF.

The chain carries TRBV24-1 and TRBJ2-2, with 13 bases that match TRBD2. The CDR3 totals 22 residues. Germline lookup yields CDR1 KGHDR and CDR2 SFDVKD. Trimming cost V 6 bases and J 0 bases; bases outside gene matches: 18. CDR3 loop: CATSRGRPGTSGKITNTGELFF. The CDR3, as DNA: TGTGCCACCAGTCGAGGACGGCCGGGGACTAGCGGGAAGATAACGAACACCGGGGAGCTGTTTTTT.

This chain links TRBV2 with TRBJ2-1; 10 nucleotides line up with TRBD2. V dropped 7 bases and J dropped 4; count of bases not matched to a gene: 7. CDR3 length equals 15 residues. Per the germline V gene, CDR1 is SNHLY and CDR2 is FYNNEI. Written as DNA, the CDR3 is TGTGCCAGCACCCCGCTAGCGGGAGAGTACAATGAGCAGTTCTTC. Its translation is CASTPLAGEYNEQFF.

This clonotype appeared many times. The chain recombines TRBV20-1 with TRBJ1-1; TRBD1 might be the D (6 bases). Trimming pared 3 bases from V and 1 base from J, leaving 9 bases between. This CDR3 is built from 13 residues. Germline V gene data show CDR1 as DFQATT and CDR2 as SNEGSKA (reference sequence). This chain's CDR3 is CSARETGNTEAFF. The CDR3 DNA reads TGCAGTGCTAGGGAGACAGGGAACACTGAAGCTTTCTTT.

This clonotype was recorded at least ten times. CDR3 region: CASSQDRGYNQPQHF. The CDR3 DNA sequence: TGTGCCAGCAGCCAGGACAGGGGATACAATCAGCCCCAGCATTTT. The chain recombines TRBV4-2 with TRBJ1-5; 9 nucleotides align to TRBD1. The CDR3 is 15 amino acids. V was clipped by 3 bases and J by 3 bases; unmatched bases: 3. Germline V gene sequence: CDR1 LGHNA, CDR2 YNFKEQ.

Ten or more counts support this clonotype. V gene TRBV6-1 combines with J gene TRBJ1-1, with 8 bases fitting TRBD1. V lost 2 bases to trimming and J lost 1 base; unmatched junction nucleotides: 0. The CDR3 consists of 14 residues. Germline V gives CDR1 MNHNS, CDR2 SASEGT. CDR3 bases: TGTGCCAGCAGTGAACAGGGGGCGAACACTGAAGCTTTCTTT. Its protein is CASSEQGANTEAFF.

The chain uses TRBV4-1 and TRBJ2-2; D might be TRBD1 or TRBD2, each matching 5 bases. The CDR3 is 19 residues long. Germline lookup yields CDR1 MGHRA and CDR2 YSYEKL. Trimming took off 4 bases at V and 0 bases at J, with 21 bases between the two ends. CDR3: CASSLNLIPGRTNTGELFF. CDR3 sequence (DNA): TGCGCCAGCAGCCTAAACTTAATACCGGGACGGACGAACACCGGGGAGCTGTTTTTT.

This clonotype was counted at least ten times. The chain carries TRBV5-6 and TRBJ1-1, with D uncertain. Germline CDR1 and CDR2: SGHDT and YYEEEE. This CDR3 is built from 12 residues. V lost 3 bases, J lost 6 bases, and 9 bases lay in between. The CDR3 DNA sequence: TGTGCCAGCAGCTCGAACGGCCCTGAAGCTTTCTTT. Protein: CASSSNGPEAFF.

This clonotype was counted ten times or more. The chain has TRBV27 and TRBJ2-7; 7 bases are a match to TRBD1. Germline CDR1 reads MNHEY; CDR2 reads SMNVEV (reference sequence). This CDR3 is 15 amino acids long. J lost 6 bases, V lost 6 bases, and 14 bases had no gene match. The DNA of the CDR3 is TGTGCCAGCAGCCAAACCTCGACAGGGTCCGGCGAGCAGTACTTC. Its translation is CASSQTSTGSGEQYF.

This clonotype came up once. V usage is TRBV24-1 and J usage is TRBJ2-2, with 7 nucleotides matching TRBD2. Per germline, CDR1 KGHDR and CDR2 SFDVKD. The CDR3 is made up of 16 amino acids. Unmatched junction bases numbered 5, after V lost 4 bases and J lost 1 base. CDR3 DNA sequence: TGTGCCACCAGTGAGTCCGGGACTATGAACACCGGGGAGCTGTTTTTT. This encodes CATSESGTMNTGELFF.

This clonotype was detected a few times. The J gene is TRBJ2-5, the V gene TRBV6-2 or TRBV6-3, with D uncertain. The CDR3 is 15 amino acids. Germline V lookup: CDR1 MNHEY, CDR2 SVGEGT. The V end was cut by 2 bases, the J end by 3 bases, with 13 bases between. The CDR3: CASSYRSRSKETQYF. The CDR3 nucleotides are TGTGCCAGCAGTTACCGGTCGAGAAGCAAAGAGACCCAGTACTTC.

This clonotype was seen ten or more times. The rearrangement joins TRBV19 to TRBJ2-5; D is undetermined. The V gene lost 3 bases and the J gene lost 2 bases, with 10 bases spanning the gap. CDR3 size: 14 residues. Germline loops: CDR1 LNHDA, CDR2 SQIVND (reference sequence). Here the CDR3 reads CASSIDTSQETQYF. The DNA of the CDR3 is TGTGCCAGTAGTATTGACACCTCACAAGAGACCCAGTACTTC.

In this sample, this clonotype turned up many times. The chain uses TRBV11-2 and TRBJ2-5; the D is unclear. Germline V gives CDR1 SGHAT, CDR2 FQNNGV. Trimming took 3 bases from V and 3 from J, leaving 14 bases between them. CDR3 size: 15 residues. CDR3 nucleotides: TGTGCCAGCAGCTTTAATCCCCTAGAAGAAGAGACCCAGTACTTC. It yields the protein CASSFNPLEEETQYF.

Concerning this clonotype itself: Germline is not matched at one junction end, which may reflect a read error. The CDR3 loop reads CASKVQSAYGYIF. In DNA, the CDR3 is TGTGCCAGCAAAGTACAGTCCGCTTATGGCTACATCTTC. This chain joins TRBV28 and TRBJ1-2; D gene unclear. Per germline, CDR1 MDHEN and CDR2 SYDVKM. The CDR3 loop spans 13 amino acids.

The sample holds many counts of this clonotype. J is TRBJ1-1 and V is TRBV7-8, with D possibly being TRBD1 (5 bases). The CDR3 is 16 residues long. The germline V gene has CDR1 SGHVS and CDR2 FQNEAQ. Trimming left V 1 base short and J 0 bases short, with 12 bases between. CDR3 in amino acids: CASSLGQWGLNTEAFF. CDR3 nucleotide sequence: TGTGCCAGCAGCTTAGGACAGTGGGGCCTGAACACTGAAGCTTTCTTT.

The table lists this clonotype with many counts. The CDR3 DNA is TGTGCCAGCAGCTTAGGGGCCGGTGTCGACACTGAAGCTTTCTTT. Its protein is CASSLGAGVDTEAFF. This rearrangement joins TRBV7-9 to TRBJ1-1, with no clear D. This CDR3 is 15 amino acids long. V lost 1 base to trimming and J lost 3 bases, with 12 bases between them. Germline V lookup: CDR1 SEHNR, CDR2 FQNEAQ (reference sequence).

This clonotype was observed at least ten times. The gene calls are TRBV7-2 and TRBJ2-2, with D tentatively TRBD1 (6 bases). V shed 5 bases and J shed 7 bases, with 17 bases lying between them. Per the germline V gene, CDR1 is SGHTA and CDR2 is FQGNSA. The CDR3 extends over 15 amino acids. The CDR3 region has the DNA TGTGCCAGCAGCGAGGCCGCAGGGGCCTACGGGGAGCTGTTTTTT. Protein sequence: CASSEAAGAYGELFF.